This TCR beta chain emerged from a study of cytomegalovirus exposure and HLA in healthy donors. The wider study: Researchers previously reported finding just under 120 million unique TCR beta sequences from about 170 million T cells. Study-wide findings and caveats: Earlier results showed most TCR beta V segments being productive about 87% or about 30% of the time. In a later analysis, HLA-C alleles had the fewest associated TCRs, DRB1 alleles the most.

Primers for the PCR totalled 60 Vbeta and 13 Jbeta. Study processing details: Roughly 11 million shared chains were among approximately 87 million unique TCR beta chains counted in a later analysis. The table came from immunoSEQ multiplex PCR; TCRdb's copy has only in-frame clones and leaves some out. The D gene and trimming were derived from the DNA, and the V and J assignments and clone size from that table. The sample gives about 200,000 clones, around four fifths of which show up once; about 2.5% is in the top ten. CDR1 is SGHAT, CDR2 FQNNGV, per germline. V lost 4 bases, J lost 0 bases, and 6 bases stayed unmatched. CDR3 size: 15 residues. Concerning this clone: Its specificity is not known.

Input material: PBMCs. The sequence was obtained from a woman aged 40 to 50 in good health and CMV-seronegative. The chain links TRBV11-2 to TRBJ2-7, with 7 bases fitting TRBD2. CDR3 DNA sequence: TGTGCCAGCAGCTCCCGGGACTACCGCTCCTACGAGCAGTACTTC. Translation gives CASSSRDYRSYEQYF.